The clone carrying this T cell receptor beta chain was counted a single time. Its antigen is currently unknown. The source of the sample is a study of OX40 agonist ivuxolimab in advanced cancers. Study findings and constraints: No determination was made of the antigen specificity of the expanded peripheral T cells.

CDR3 length equals 14 residues. The germline V gene has CDR1 KGHSH and CDR2 LQKENI. V shed 3 bases and J shed 0 bases, with 6 bases lying between them. The repertoire was sequenced with immunoSEQ multiplex PCR; TCRdb's copy has only in-frame clones and lacks some. The sample includes 50,000 to 70,000 clones, 70% to 90% of them seen just once. The V call is TRBV18, the J call TRBJ2-1; D call uncertain. The clonotype was recovered from an adult with an advanced solid tumor such as melanoma, head and neck, liver or kidney cancer. This material consisted of CD4+ or CD8+ T cells sorted from blood, taken in a trial of the OX40 agonist ivuxolimab. CDR3 protein: CASSPVNSYNEQFF. The CDR3 DNA sequence: TGTGCCAGCTCACCGGTAAACTCCTACAATGAGCAGTTCTTC.